This record covers a single T cell receptor (beta chain). The record originates from a study of human T cells and chemical hapten exposure. Looking at the study overall: There were per-sample TCR yield variations, arising mainly from small pooled library volume differences.

The CDR3 runs to 15 residues. Trimming stripped 1 base from V and 2 bases from J, with 11 bases between. Germline V lookup: CDR1 SNHLY, CDR2 FYNNEI. Time point meaning: patch test 3, about 24 weeks after DPC sensitization. Treatment indicated: therapeutic diphenylcyclopropenone sensitization with weekly scalp DPC. Blood, whole and unfractionated, served as the source for total RNA extraction. TCRdb analysed the RACE reads with MiXCR anew, one entry per CDR3 protein. This sample has 35,000 to 45,000 distinct CDR3 sequences, with over 9.5% found just once. The sequencing here drew on whole blood, taken in connection with sensitization to the hapten diphenylcyclopropenone (DPC). This sequence joins TRBV2 and TRBJ1-2; D is undetermined. The origin of this receptor is a woman between 40 and 50 years old with alopecia areata. Some clones in this sample may be carry-over from other donors' samples. The CDR3 region is CASSEGFGGNYGYTF. CDR3 coding DNA: TGTGCCAGCAGTGAAGGATTTGGAGGGAACTATGGCTACACCTTC.